The following is a T cell receptor beta chain sequence with its context. Which antigen it targets is not known. No base quality values were provided; no much bigger clone lies one nucleotide off. From a lookup of the germline V gene, CDR1 and CDR2 are SGHDN and FVKESK. The CDR3 covers 11 residues, taking in both the cysteine and the phenylalanine. The only DNA kept is the CDR3, 33 bases in frame from the first base. V and J lose 1 base and 12 bases, and a span of 7 bases separates them. The data were obtained in a study of cytomegalovirus exposure and HLA in healthy donors (dated by TCRdb to between 2016 and 2019). Concerning the study at large: According to an earlier analysis of several hundred of the donors, about 179 million T cells yielded over 90 million unique TCR beta sequences and less than 300 Gb of sequence data. An early release that covered about 640 HLA-typed donors contained about 300 gigabases of sequencing data and 65 million to 100 million unique TCR sequences. Among the roughly 390 genotyped donors, roughly 80% belonged to the genetic ancestry cluster associated with self-reported Caucasian donors. The study was designed to test whether signatures of past pathogen exposure could be identified by cataloging public T cell receptors. Using immunosequencing, the study profiled T cell repertoires from fewer than 700 subjects and related those repertoires to cytomegalovirus serostatus. Along with the roughly 670-subject first cohort, a separate validation cohort of around 120 different subjects was used. To predict cytomegalovirus infection status, the study brought together high-throughput TCR immunosequencing, statistical association of individual TCRs with disease status, and machine learning. A later analysis re-examined previously published TCR beta repertoires from more than 550 donors and added high-resolution HLA genotyping to investigate patterns of TCR occurrence. In the later analysis, no new phenotypic data were used to find candidate immune exposures; instead, reliance was placed on TCR beta sequences and their occurrence across donors. To decide whether each TCR beta V gene segment behaved as functional or pseudogenic, an earlier analysis of 587 of the donors relied on high-throughput TCR beta sequencing. Donor age, sex, ethnicity and CMV serostatus were compiled together with the repertoire data. A later genetic analysis took genome-wide SNP genotypes for about three fifths of the 666 donors and used that subset as a discovery cohort. All discovery cohort repertoires had been generated on a single sequencing platform. Class I and class II HLA loci were covered by the typing at four-digit resolution. The number of typed donors differed by locus: about 620-630 for A, B, C, DRB1 and DQB1; roughly 510 for DQA1; 606 for DPA1; and 450 to 480 for DPB1. Roughly 5 DR-DQ haplotypes were handled as single units for association and clustering, since linkage in the cohort was strong. Among 398 genotyped donors of the cohort, an average of approximately 240,000 unique TCR beta nucleotide sequences were sequenced per donor, around 20% of them non-productive.

In total, approximately 610 healthy bone marrow donors made up the cohort. All cohort members were sampled while nominally healthy, although unrecorded immune exposures were likely present. The donor was CMV seronegative and belonged to the group of more than 300 seronegative cohort members. A peripheral blood sample was provided by each donor, and peripheral blood mononuclear cells were used for TCR beta sequencing. Genomic DNA extraction from the blood cell samples was performed with the Qiagen DNeasy Blood Extraction Kit. What the work shows at the level of the full study, not this receptor alone: In a later analysis, some 18,000 TCR beta sequences were associated with specific HLA alleles at a false discovery rate of 0.05. A cluster of highly shared sequence variants was judged likely to be a technical artifact of the sequencing pipeline. An earlier analysis of approximately 500 of the donors showed that most TCR beta V segments appeared in productive rearrangements either about 90% or about 30% of the time, which broadly matched IMGT annotations. Compared with the approximately 670-donor mean, donors in an Asian-associated ancestry cluster had fewer N-insertions in productive TCRs, according to a later genetic analysis. Because HLA typing was missing for some donors at each locus, association tests included only the typed subset. Sequencing depth was assumed to be roughly uniform across donors in the presence/absence analyses, though that assumption may not hold. Roughly 15 rarely observed V segments, including chromosome 9 orphons, were excluded from the earlier analysis of several hundred of the donors because counts were too low. It was suggested by the authors that the approach could potentially be generalized to other disease states and immunological phenotypes. Because the 87-base-pair reads could not distinguish some IMGT-functional V segments, including TRBV6-2 and TRBV6-3, those segments were excluded. Correlated functional status among segregating V segments might reflect linkage disequilibrium, but an unknown experimental factor could not be ruled out. Compared with equally common non-associated chains, HLA-associated TCR beta chains in a later analysis were more clonally expanded and had lower generation probabilities. In vitro tests confirmed that three of the cytomegalovirus-associated TCR beta chains recognize cytomegalovirus antigens. According to a later analysis, most CMV-associated TCR beta chains appeared to be HLA-restricted, and the HLA associations seemed to be driven largely by CMV exposure. A later genetic analysis associated a missense DCLRE1C variant with V-gene and J-gene trimming of TCR beta chains, and an independent cohort replicated the association. In the study, around 160 TCR beta chains were listed as associated with cytomegalovirus. A further reported finding was that TCR beta sequences accurately predicted the HLA-A and HLA-B alleles for most subjects in the first cohort. While some public TCRs were present in many individuals, most TCR sequences turned up only very rarely across donors. Cytomegalovirus status was reported to be diagnosed by the classifier with high specificity and sensitivity in both the original and validation cohorts. Immune exposure information for the cohort was limited to CMV serostatus. Several of the top co-occurrence clusters appeared to be linked to parvovirus B19, influenza, CMV and Epstein-Barr virus, according to a later analysis. According to a later analysis, TCR association rates differed among HLA loci, with DRB1 alleles showing the most associated TCRs and HLA-C alleles showing the fewest. Assigning TCR associations to individual alleles was difficult when HLA alleles, especially DR and DQ, strongly co-occurred. The cohort was sequenced for TCR beta chains only, and without alpha or paired-chain data the features that could be detected were limited.

Libraries were built with the immunoSEQ multiplex PCR assay. For the multiplex PCR, a mixture combining 60 forward primers for TCR Vbeta segments and 13 reverse primers for TCR Jbeta segments was used. The CDR3 region of rearranged TCR beta genes was amplified from genomic DNA with a multiplex PCR assay. Amplified TCR beta libraries were sequenced as 87-base-pair reads on the Illumina HiSeq System. In the original analysis: Across the 666 repertoires, a later analysis counted some 81 million unique TCR beta chains, roughly 11 million of which were shared by at least two donors. Raw reads were error-corrected and collapsed into unique sequences with a nearest-neighbor algorithm that merged closely related sequences to remove PCR and sequencing errors. Alignment of CDR3 sequences to IMGT reference sequences was used to assign V, D and J gene segments. For a sequence to be retained, at least a six-nucleotide match to both a V gene segment and a J gene segment was required. Rearrangements were classified as productive when the CDR3 lacked stop codons and remained in frame with V and J, and all other rearrangements were classified as non-productive. Following IMGT convention, CDR3 was defined as the stretch from the second conserved V-encoded cysteine up to the conserved J-encoded phenylalanine. In an earlier analysis of around 540 of the donors, sequences lacking an unambiguous match to a single V gene segment were excluded. An earlier analysis of a few hundred of the donors classified V segments as functional when productive rearrangements were above 56.7% and as segregating when the standard deviation between donors was above 5%. A statistical classification framework was built to diagnose cytomegalovirus status from the catalog of TCR beta chain sequences. In a later analysis, V and J genes were assigned by comparing TCR nucleotide sequences against IMGT/GENE-DB human TR gene sequences. In a later analysis, CDR3 sequences and most-parsimonious VDJ recombination scenarios were assigned using the TCRdist pipeline. A later analysis defined each TCR beta chain by its CDR3 amino acid sequence plus V-gene family, and excluded reads lacking a unique V-gene family. In a later analysis, some 600 highly shared, low-generation-probability nucleotide sequences were removed to address suspected cross-contamination and a sequencing artifact. In a later analysis, a clonal expansion index was calculated for each public chain from normalized within-repertoire ranks of inferred template counts. A later analysis computed generation probabilities with a VDJ recombination model fitted to out-of-frame rearrangements, and checked the results against IGoR. Hypergeometric tests were used in a later analysis to score TCR-TCR, TCR-HLA and TCR-CMV co-occurrence, with a repertoire-size bias correction applied to the TCR pairs. False discovery rates were estimated in a later analysis by permuting HLA or CMV assignments 20 times. In a later analysis, co-occurring TCRs were grouped using DBSCAN, and TCRdist sequence similarity was added for clustering within HLA-allele-positive subsets. Co-occurrence clustering excluded repertoires with fewer than 30,000 or more than 120,000 public chains, plus five with anomalous nucleotide sharing. TCRdb took over this immuneACCESS table, retaining in-frame rearrangements with V and J assigned. Such tables are incomplete; in checked studies, under half of the missing clones stem from an unresolved V gene, and the remainder is unexplained. That table supplies the V and J calls and clone size; D and trimming were determined from the DNA. The sample yields 250,000 to 300,000 clones; around 90% were counted once. Clones ranked in the top ten supply about 1.8% of the sample.

The sequencing sample was made of PBMCs. The chain was built from TRBV14 and TRBJ2-1, with an unclear D gene assignment. The receptor was isolated from a girl under 10 years old in good health and CMV-seronegative. The CDR3 sequence is CASSQVWRQFF. The DNA is as follows: TGTGCCAGCAGCCAAGTTTGGAGGCAGTTCTTC.